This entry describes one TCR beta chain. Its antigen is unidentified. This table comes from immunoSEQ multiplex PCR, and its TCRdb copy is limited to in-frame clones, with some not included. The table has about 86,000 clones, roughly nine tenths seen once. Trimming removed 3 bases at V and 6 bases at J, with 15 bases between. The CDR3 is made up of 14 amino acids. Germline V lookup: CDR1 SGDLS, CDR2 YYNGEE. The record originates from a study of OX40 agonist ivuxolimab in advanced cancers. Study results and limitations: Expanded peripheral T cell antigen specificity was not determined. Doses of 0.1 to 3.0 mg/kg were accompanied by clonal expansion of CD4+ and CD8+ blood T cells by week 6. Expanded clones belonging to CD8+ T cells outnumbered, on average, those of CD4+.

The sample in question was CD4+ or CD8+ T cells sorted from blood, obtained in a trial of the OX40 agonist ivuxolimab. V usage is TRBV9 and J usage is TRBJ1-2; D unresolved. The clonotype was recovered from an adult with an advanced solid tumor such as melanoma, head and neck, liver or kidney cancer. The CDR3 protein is CASSEQSNSDGYTF. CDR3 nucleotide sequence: TGTGCCAGCAGCGAACAGAGCAACTCAGATGGCTACACCTTC.